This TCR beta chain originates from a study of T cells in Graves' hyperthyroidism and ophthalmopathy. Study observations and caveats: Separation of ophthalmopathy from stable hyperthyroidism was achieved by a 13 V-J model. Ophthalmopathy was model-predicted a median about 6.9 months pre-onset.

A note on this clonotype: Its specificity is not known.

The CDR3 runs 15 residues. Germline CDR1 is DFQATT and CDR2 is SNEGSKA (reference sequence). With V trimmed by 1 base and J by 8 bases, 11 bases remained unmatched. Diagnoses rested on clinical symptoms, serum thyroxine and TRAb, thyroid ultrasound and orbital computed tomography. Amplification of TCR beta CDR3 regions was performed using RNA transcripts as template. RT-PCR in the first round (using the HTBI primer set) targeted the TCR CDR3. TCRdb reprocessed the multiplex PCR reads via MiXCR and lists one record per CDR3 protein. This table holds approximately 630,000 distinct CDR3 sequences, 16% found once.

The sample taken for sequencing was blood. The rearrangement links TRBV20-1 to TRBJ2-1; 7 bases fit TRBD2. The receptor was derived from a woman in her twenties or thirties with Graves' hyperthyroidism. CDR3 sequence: CSARVVAGLGDEQFF. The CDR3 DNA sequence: TGCAGTGCTAGAGTGGTAGCGGGCCTCGGGGATGAGCAGTTCTTC.